This T cell receptor (beta chain) is from a study of T cells after yellow fever vaccination (dated by TCRdb to the late 2010s). With regard to the full study: The SMART-Seq v4 Ultra Low Input RNA kit was used to prepare libraries from fractions with low cell numbers. Bulk TCR alpha and beta repertoires were sequenced longitudinally to track T-cell clones before and after primary and booster YFV17D yellow fever vaccination. Two healthy male donors, one aged 18 to 30 and one aged 30 to 40 years, made up the cohort. Blood samples were taken at several timepoints before and after primary and secondary immunization, and bulk PBMC replicates and cell subsets were isolated.

This sample's treatment or condition label indicates: live attenuated yellow fever vaccine strain. Two biological replicates of bulk PBMCs were collected at each blood-draw timepoint. A standard Ficoll-Paque protocol was used to isolate PBMCs from peripheral blood. RNA was extracted with TriZol from bulk PBMCs, CD4 and CD8 fractions, and dextramer-positive and dextramer-negative fractions. Sequencing was carried out with an Illumina NovaSeq 6000. TCR cDNA was synthesized by 5'RACE template switching, through which a universal primer site and unique molecular identifiers were introduced. Priming for cDNA synthesis came from both the TCR alpha and TCR beta constant segments. Two PCR steps were used to amplify libraries, with sample barcodes and sequencing adapters being added in the second step. Sequencing of libraries was performed on Illumina HiSeq 2500 (2x100 bp) or NovaSeq (2x150 bp). In the original analysis: MIGEC was used to demultiplex reads and collapse the reads into UMI consensus sequences, and MiXCR was used for V(D)J alignment. Using edgeR on replicate PBMC samples, clonotypes were called vaccine-responding if FDR was below 0.01 and the log2 fold change was above 5 up to day 15. Bulk clonotypes were assigned CD4 or CD8 identity according to which sequenced CD4 or CD8 repertoire held them at higher abundance. TCRdb reprocessed the public reads (quality trimming at Q25 with fastp, clone calling with MiXCR) and kept in-frame beta chains. Each record represents a unique CDR3 protein, reported with the most common genes and DNA among its rows. TCRdb, not the original authors, processed these V and J calls. The sample table contains just over 300,000 distinct CDR3 sequences; only one count was recorded for around 3.6% of them. The ten largest account for 20% to 30% of the sample.

Clipping removes 5 bases from V and 6 bases from J, with 8 as the unmatched junction base count. The CDR3, cysteine through phenylalanine, is 14 amino acids long. The CDR3 DNA has 42 bases and is translated from base 1. Broader findings and caveats from the paper: Because the study included only a couple of donors, the extent to which the findings can be generalized is limited. A small share of clonotypes occurred in both CD4 and CD8 compartments, likely arising from convergent recombination. FACS-sorted repertoires could contain abundant contaminating clonotypes from the bulk population, so computational filtering was required. Most clones expanded after primary vaccination (96% of CD4 and 88% of CD8) were re-detected after the booster, suggesting that broad memory maintenance occurred. Compared with the primary T-cell response, the secondary T-cell response was faster but weaker, reaching its peak on day 5 rather than on day 15.

This clonotype was observed many times. What this receptor recognizes is not known. Base qualities were left out, and no much larger clone turns up one base away. The receptor's source is a man younger than 30 who received the YFV17D yellow fever vaccine. The specimen comprised PBMCs, sampled on the day of the yellow fever booster vaccination. This chain joins TRBV12-3 or TRBV12-4 to TRBJ2-3; TRBD1 fits 7 bases in the junction. This receptor has the CDR3 CASSSRYRGDTQYF. The sequenced DNA: TGTGCCAGCAGTAGCCGGTACAGGGGTGATACGCAGTATTTT.